This T cell receptor beta chain was identified during a study of blood T cell repertoires in COVID-19. Across the whole study: Acute-phase and convalescent COVID-19 samples originated in the United States, Italy and Spain. T cells, B-cell-depleted T cells, or PBMCs provided the cDNA or gDNA that served as material.

Sequenced by immunoSEQ multiplex PCR; TCRdb stores in-frame clones only, minus some. The data contain about 270,000 clones, approximately 81% of them seen just once; the ten biggest clones take up around 2.9%. The CDR3 has 15 amino acids. Germline V gives CDR1 SEHNR, CDR2 FQNEAQ (reference sequence). The V gene end was trimmed by 5 bases and the J gene end by 5 bases; junction bases not matched to a gene: 10. Regarding this clone: Other DNA sequences in the sample encode the same CDR3.

This chain links TRBV7-9 with TRBJ1-2; TRBD1 aligns across 8 bases. Input material: peripheral blood. This clonotype was sampled from a woman in her sixties with active or convalescent COVID-19. CDR3 residues: CASSLTLGQGYGYTF. The CDR3 DNA follows: TGTGCCAGCAGCCTAACCCTTGGACAGGGTTATGGCTACACCTTC.